This passage covers 25 T cell receptor beta chains from one sample sequenced in a study of T cells in Graves' hyperthyroidism and ophthalmopathy. Using RNA transcripts as the source, TCR beta CDR3 regions were amplified. HTBI primers were the set used in a first-round RT-PCR of the TCR CDR3. TCRdb reprocessed the multiplex PCR reads via MiXCR and lists one record per CDR3 protein. The repertoire has around 420,000 distinct CDR3 sequences, 15% to 19% of them found once; the top ten carry 7.5% to 9%. The sequenced material came from blood. These receptor sequences come from a woman between 18 and 30 years old with Graves' hyperthyroidism.

The rearrangement joins TRBV29-1 to TRBJ2-1; D is undetermined. Per germline, CDR1 SQVTM and CDR2 ANQGSEA. With 4 bases removed from V and 2 bases from J, the gap between germline ends came to 12 bases. The CDR3 runs to 14 residues. Here the CDR3 reads CSVGEGLPYNEQFF. The DNA for the CDR3 is TGCAGCGTTGGAGAAGGGCTGCCCTACAATGAGCAGTTCTTC.

The V gene is TRBV19, the J gene TRBJ2-7; TRBD1 aligns across 9 bases. This CDR3 spans 14 amino acids. Trimming at V came to 3 bases and at J to 5 bases, leaving 5 bases not matched to a gene. Germline CDR1 is LNHDA and CDR2 is SQIVND (reference sequence). The CDR3 DNA follows: TGTGCCAGTAGTATCCGGGACAGGGATGACGAGCAGTACTTC. This translates into CASSIRDRDDEQYF.

This clonotype was recorded a few times. CDR3 residues: CASSLARTTGNTIYF. CDR3 nucleotide sequence: TGTGCCAGCAGTTTGGCGCGAACGACTGGAAACACCATATATTTT. V usage is TRBV12-3 or TRBV12-4 and J usage is TRBJ1-3; no firm D call. The CDR3 has 15 amino acids. Trimming left V 3 bases short and J 2 bases short, with 11 bases between.

This clonotype was seen many times. This chain links TRBV5-1 with TRBJ2-3; D is possibly TRBD1 or TRBD2 (6 bases each). The CDR3 loop spans 15 amino acids. Germline assignment: CDR1 SGHRS and CDR2 YFSETQ. Trimming pared 1 base from V and 1 base from J, leaving 10 bases between. CDR3 residues: CASSLRGDGTDTQYF. CDR3 coding DNA: TGCGCCAGCAGCTTGAGGGGGGATGGCACAGATACGCAGTATTTT.

This clonotype came up many times. The chain couples TRBV5-1 to TRBJ2-5; D may be TRBD1 (7 bases). The V and J ends lost 0 bases and 4 bases respectively, with 13 bases between them. The CDR3 has 15 amino acids. Germline CDR1 and CDR2: SGHRS and YFSETQ. The CDR3 coding sequence is TGCGCCAGCAGCTTGGCCGGGCAGGGGGGAGAGACCCAGTACTTC. As protein: CASSLAGQGGETQYF.

Remarks on this clonotype: A much larger clonotype is one base distant, so this may be a read error. V is TRBV7-3 and J is TRBJ2-1; TRBD2 aligns across 8 bases. The CDR3 extends over 13 amino acids. J was trimmed by 14 bases and V by 5 bases; bases with no gene match: 11. Germline lookup yields CDR1 SGHTA and CDR2 FQGTGA. The CDR3 loop is CASSALEGTREFF. DNA of the CDR3: TGTGCCAGCAGCGCACTGGAGGGGACTAGGGAGTTCTTC.

The table lists this clonotype with many counts. One end of the junction fails to match germline, which may point to a read error. This chain connects TRBV5-5 to TRBJ1-6, with D tentatively TRBD1 (6 bases). The CDR3 is 17 residues long. Germline lookup yields CDR1 SGHKS and CDR2 YYEKEE (reference sequence). CDR3 amino acids: CASSLGTGHLSPSPLHF. CDR3 in DNA: TGTGCCAGCAGTTTGGGGACGGGACACCTATCTCCTTCACCCCTCCACTTT.

This clonotype has at least ten counts. V is TRBV30 and J is TRBJ1-2; D may be TRBD1 (5 bases). CDR1 is GTSNPN, CDR2 SVGIG, per germline (reference sequence). V was cut by 0 bases and J by 4 bases, with 15 bases left in between. The CDR3 loop spans 15 amino acids. The CDR3 DNA follows: TGTGCCTGGAGTGTGAAGGGGAGCCCTTCCTATGGCTACACCTTC. The encoded protein is CAWSVKGSPSYGYTF.

There are many counts of this clonotype. This chain links TRBV29-1 with TRBJ2-3; maybe TRBD2 (5 bases). Germline V gene lookup returns CDR1 SQVTM and CDR2 ANQGSEA. CDR3 length: 15 amino acids. V shed 1 base and J shed 2 bases, with 13 bases lying between them. The CDR3, as DNA: TGCAGCGTTGAAGGGGGAGCGGTTACCACAGATACGCAGTATTTT. This sequence encodes CSVEGGAVTTDTQYF.

As for this clonotype: Possible read error: a much larger clone is one base away. The chain recombines TRBV2 with TRBJ2-2; the D gene is possibly TRBD1 (6 bases). The CDR3 loop spans 15 amino acids. The germline V gene has CDR1 SNHLY and CDR2 FYNNEI. Here the CDR3 DNA reads TGTGCCAGCAGTCCAGGGACACTCGACACCGGGGAGCTGGTTTTT. Residues: CASSPGTLDTGELVF.

Many counts were recorded for this clonotype. This chain links TRBV6-1 with TRBJ2-5; TRBD2 might be the D (7 bases). Trimming removed 5 bases from V and 7 bases from J, with 23 bases in between. The length of the CDR3 is 16 residues. Looked up from germline, CDR1 is MNHNS and CDR2 is SASEGT. The CDR3 DNA follows: TGTGCCAGCAGTTCATCCCCCTCGCGGGGAGGGGGGACCCAGTACTTC. Its translation is CASSSSPSRGGGTQYF.

A remark on this clonotype: A junction end diverges from the germline sequence, so it may reflect a read error. The chain has TRBV4-1 and TRBJ2-7; D gene unclear. CDR3 length: 14 residues. Germline V gene sequence: CDR1 MGHRA, CDR2 YSYEKL. The CDR3 DNA follows: TGTGCCAGCAGCCATTCCCTGGGCTCCTACGAGCAGTACTTC. It translates to CASSHSLGSYEQYF.

This clonotype was seen many times. The chain recombines TRBV5-1 with TRBJ2-3; D call uncertain. Germline V gene lookup returns CDR1 SGHRS and CDR2 YFSETQ. The V and J ends lost 0 bases and 0 bases respectively, with 11 bases between them. The CDR3 contains 16 residues. The CDR3 DNA sequence: TGCGCCAGCAGCTTGGTCCCCGTTATTAGCACAGATACGCAGTATTTT. Amino acid sequence: CASSLVPVISTDTQYF.

This clonotype was seen ten or more times. The V call is TRBV2, the J call TRBJ2-7; 7 bases are shared with TRBD1. The CDR3 totals 17 residues. V trimming: 5 bases; J trimming: 0 bases; junction bases outside the gene matches: 13. CDR1 and CDR2 (germline): SNHLY, FYNNEI. The CDR3 DNA is TGTGCCAGCAGTCGCACCAAGACAGGGTTTAGCTCCTACGAGCAGTACTTC. The encoded protein is CASSRTKTGFSSYEQYF.

In its sample, this clonotype was seen many times. This chain uses TRBV11-3 with TRBJ1-3; D uncertain. Germline CDR1 is SGHNT and CDR2 is YENEEA. This CDR3 spans 13 amino acids. V was pared by 6 bases and J by 1 base, with 7 bases between. Here the CDR3 reads CASSSGSGNTIYF. Written as DNA, the CDR3 is TGTGCCAGCAGTTCGGGGTCTGGAAACACCATATATTTT.

At least ten counts were recorded for this clonotype. CDR3 DNA sequence: TGTGCCACCAGTAGTCGGAGAGAACCAACGGGGCAGCCCCAGCATTTT. Protein product: CATSSRREPTGQPQHF. The rearrangement uses TRBV24-1 and TRBJ1-5; D gene unclear. Trimming cost V 6 bases and J 7 bases, with 21 bases left between them. There are 16 residues in the CDR3. The germline gives CDR1 KGHDR, CDR2 SFDVKD.

The chain joins TRBV27 to TRBJ1-2; D gene ambiguous. Germline V CDR1 and CDR2: MNHEY, SMNVEV (reference sequence). The CDR3 consists of 14 residues. V was trimmed by 7 bases and J by 8 bases, leaving 20 bases between them. The CDR3 DNA reads TGTGCCAGCACCTCAACGTCCCGGGCGAGGGGCTACACCTTC. Amino acid sequence: CASTSTSRARGYTF.

The gene calls are TRBV10-2 and TRBJ2-1, with D uncertain. The V gene lost 2 bases and the J gene lost 3 bases, with 14 bases spanning the gap. The germline gives CDR1 WSHSY, CDR2 SAAADI. The CDR3 runs 16 residues. CDR3 nucleotide sequence: TGCGCCAGCAGTGAGCCCCACTGGCTCGGCTACAATGAGCAGTTCTTC. This translates into CASSEPHWLGYNEQFF.

This clonotype has ten or more counts. This chain links TRBV7-3 with TRBJ2-1; maybe TRBD1 (5 bases). The CDR3 runs 17 residues. The V gene lost 1 base and the J gene lost 0 bases, with 13 bases spanning the gap. Per germline, CDR1 SGHTA and CDR2 FQGTGA. CDR3 sequence (DNA): TGTGCCAGCAGCTTAAGGGGCAGGGCCGGCTCCTACAATGAGCAGTTCTTC. Its translation: CASSLRGRAGSYNEQFF.

This clonotype was recorded at least ten times. The chain couples TRBV2 to TRBJ1-2; D remains unclear. Germline values: CDR1 SNHLY, CDR2 FYNNEI. Trimming pared 2 bases from V and 5 bases from J, leaving 6 bases between. The CDR3 contains 12 residues. The CDR3 DNA follows: TGTGCCAGCAGTGAACAGGAGTATGGCTACACCTTC. Protein product: CASSEQEYGYTF.

CDR3 protein: CASSPMGQRTGELFF. As DNA, the CDR3 is TGTGCCAGCTCACCAATGGGACAGCGAACCGGGGAGCTGTTTTTT. This chain joins TRBV18 and TRBJ2-2; TRBD1 aligns across 7 bases. V trimming: 2 bases; J trimming: 5 bases; junction bases outside the gene matches: 5. CDR3 size: 15 residues. Looked up from germline, CDR1 is KGHSH and CDR2 is LQKENI.

The CDR3 nucleotides read TGTGCCAGCAGGGACAGGGGGAATCCTGAAGCTTTCTTT. Residues: CASRDRGNPEAFF. V usage is TRBV28 and J usage is TRBJ1-1, with 10 nucleotides matching TRBD1. CDR1 and CDR2 (germline): MDHEN, SYDVKM. The CDR3 consists of 13 residues. V lost 6 bases to trimming and J lost 6 bases; unmatched junction nucleotides: 4.

The chain employs TRBV30 and TRBJ2-1; D unclear. Trimming removed 1 base at V and 3 bases at J, with 1 base between. The CDR3 length is 11 residues. CDR1 GTSNPN and CDR2 SVGIG come from the germline V gene (reference sequence). CDR3 DNA sequence: TGTGCCTGGAGTGGCTACAATGAGCAGTTCTTC. The encoded protein is CAWSGYNEQFF.

This clonotype was picked up many times. The chain employs TRBV20-1 and TRBJ1-1; D may be TRBD1 (6 bases). Germline V gene data show CDR1 as DFQATT and CDR2 as SNEGSKA (reference sequence). This CDR3 is 12 amino acids long. Trimming left V 6 bases short and J 6 bases short, with 14 bases between. The CDR3 DNA sequence: TGCAGTGCGGCTACAGGGAGAGCTGAAGCTTTCTTT. It encodes CSAATGRAEAFF.

This clonotype was found many times. The chain carries TRBV29-1 and TRBJ2-3, with D tentatively TRBD1 or TRBD2 (6 bases each). Trimming shortened V by 4 bases and J by 4 bases, and 9 bases separated the two germline ends. CDR3 length: 12 amino acids. Germline V lookup: CDR1 SQVTM, CDR2 ANQGSEA. CDR3 nucleotides: TGCAGCGTTGTACGGGGGCCAGATACGCAGTATTTT. Translated, it gives CSVVRGPDTQYF.